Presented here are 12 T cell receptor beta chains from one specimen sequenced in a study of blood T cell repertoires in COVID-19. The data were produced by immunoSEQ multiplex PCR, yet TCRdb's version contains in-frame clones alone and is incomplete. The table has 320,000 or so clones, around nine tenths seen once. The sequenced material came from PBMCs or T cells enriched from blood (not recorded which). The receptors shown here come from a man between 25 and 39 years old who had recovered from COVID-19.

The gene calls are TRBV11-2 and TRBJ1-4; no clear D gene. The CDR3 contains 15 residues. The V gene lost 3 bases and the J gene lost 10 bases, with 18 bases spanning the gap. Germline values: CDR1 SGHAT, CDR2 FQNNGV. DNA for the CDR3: TGTGCCAGCAGCTTGGGAGAGGTTCCGGCTGTAAAACTGTTTTTT. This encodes CASSLGEVPAVKLFF.

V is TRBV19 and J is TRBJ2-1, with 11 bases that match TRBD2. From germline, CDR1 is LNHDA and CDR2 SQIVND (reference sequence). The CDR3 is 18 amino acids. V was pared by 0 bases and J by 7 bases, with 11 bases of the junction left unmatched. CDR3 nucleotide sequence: TGTGCCAGTAGTATAGACCATCTGGATAGCGGGGGGGCAAATGAGCAGTTCTTC. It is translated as CASSIDHLDSGGANEQFF.

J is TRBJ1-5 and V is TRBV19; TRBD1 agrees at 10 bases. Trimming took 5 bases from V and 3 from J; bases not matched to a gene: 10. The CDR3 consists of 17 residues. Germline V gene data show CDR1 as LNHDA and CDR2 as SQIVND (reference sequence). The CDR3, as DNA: TGTGCCAGTAGTTCGCCGACAGGGGGCTGGGACAATCAGCCCCAGCATTTT. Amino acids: CASSSPTGGWDNQPQHF.

The DNA for the CDR3 is TGTGCCAGCAGTTACTCGATGGGCGGGACCTTTAACACCGGGGAGCTGTTTTTT. Translated, it gives CASSYSMGGTFNTGELFF. The chain uses TRBV6-2 or TRBV6-3 and TRBJ2-2; tentatively, D is TRBD2 (6 bases). The V end was cut by 0 bases, the J end by 2 bases, with 16 bases between. Germline V gives CDR1 MNHEY, CDR2 SVGEGT. This CDR3 spans 18 amino acids.

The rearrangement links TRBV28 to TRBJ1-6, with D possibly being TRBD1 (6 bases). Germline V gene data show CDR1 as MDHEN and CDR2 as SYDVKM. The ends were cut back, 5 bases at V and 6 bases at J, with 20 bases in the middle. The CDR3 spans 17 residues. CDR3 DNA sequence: TGTGCCAGCAGTACAGTCGGGCAGGGGAAAGGTAATTCACCCCTCCACTTT. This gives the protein CASSTVGQGKGNSPLHF.

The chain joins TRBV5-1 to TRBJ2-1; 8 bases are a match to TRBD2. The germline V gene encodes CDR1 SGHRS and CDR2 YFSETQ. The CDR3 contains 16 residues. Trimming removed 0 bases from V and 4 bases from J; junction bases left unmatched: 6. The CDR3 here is CASSLDGGGPYNEQFF. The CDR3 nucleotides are TGCGCCAGCAGCTTGGATGGCGGGGGGCCGTACAATGAGCAGTTCTTC.

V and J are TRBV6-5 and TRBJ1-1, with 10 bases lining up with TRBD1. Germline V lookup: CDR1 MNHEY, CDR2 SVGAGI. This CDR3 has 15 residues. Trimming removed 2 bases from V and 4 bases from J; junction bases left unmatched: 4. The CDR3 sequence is CASSYDWTGGTEAFF. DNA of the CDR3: TGTGCCAGCAGTTACGACTGGACAGGGGGCACTGAAGCTTTCTTT.

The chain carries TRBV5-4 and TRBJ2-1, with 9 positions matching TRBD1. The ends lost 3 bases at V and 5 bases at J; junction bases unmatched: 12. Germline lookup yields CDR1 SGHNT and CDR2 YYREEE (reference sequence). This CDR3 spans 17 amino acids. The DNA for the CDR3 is TGTGCCAGCAGCTACTACCCCGGGACAGGGTTTAACAATGAGCAGTTCTTC. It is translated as CASSYYPGTGFNNEQFF.

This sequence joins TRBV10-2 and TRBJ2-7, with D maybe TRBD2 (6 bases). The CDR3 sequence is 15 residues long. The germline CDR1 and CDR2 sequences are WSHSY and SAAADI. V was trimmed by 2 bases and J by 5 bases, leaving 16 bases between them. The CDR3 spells CASSEVRGGSDEQYF. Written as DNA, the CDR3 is TGCGCCAGCAGTGAGGTGAGGGGAGGTTCGGACGAGCAGTACTTC.

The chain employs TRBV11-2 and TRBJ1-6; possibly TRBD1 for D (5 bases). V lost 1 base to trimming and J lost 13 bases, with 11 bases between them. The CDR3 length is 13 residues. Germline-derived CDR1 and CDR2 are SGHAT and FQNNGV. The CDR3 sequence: CASSLGVRAPLHF. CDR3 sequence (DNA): TGTGCCAGCAGCTTAGGGGTCAGGGCTCCCCTCCACTTT.

The DNA of the CDR3 is TGTGCCAGCTCACCAATGGGACAGGGTGGCTACACCTTC. Translating it yields CASSPMGQGGYTF. The gene calls are TRBV18 and TRBJ1-2, with TRBD1 matching over 9 bases. The CDR3 is made up of 13 amino acids. The germline V gene encodes CDR1 KGHSH and CDR2 LQKENI. The junction had 2 bases not matched to a gene; V was cut back by 2 bases and J by 7 bases.

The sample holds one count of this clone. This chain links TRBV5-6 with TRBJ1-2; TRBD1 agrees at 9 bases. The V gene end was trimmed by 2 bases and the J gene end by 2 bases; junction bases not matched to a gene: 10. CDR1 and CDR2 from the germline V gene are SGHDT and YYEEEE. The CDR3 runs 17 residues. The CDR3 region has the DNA TGTGCCAGCAGCTTATTCGGGACAGGGAAGGAAAACTATGGCTACACCTTC. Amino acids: CASSLFGTGKENYGYTF.